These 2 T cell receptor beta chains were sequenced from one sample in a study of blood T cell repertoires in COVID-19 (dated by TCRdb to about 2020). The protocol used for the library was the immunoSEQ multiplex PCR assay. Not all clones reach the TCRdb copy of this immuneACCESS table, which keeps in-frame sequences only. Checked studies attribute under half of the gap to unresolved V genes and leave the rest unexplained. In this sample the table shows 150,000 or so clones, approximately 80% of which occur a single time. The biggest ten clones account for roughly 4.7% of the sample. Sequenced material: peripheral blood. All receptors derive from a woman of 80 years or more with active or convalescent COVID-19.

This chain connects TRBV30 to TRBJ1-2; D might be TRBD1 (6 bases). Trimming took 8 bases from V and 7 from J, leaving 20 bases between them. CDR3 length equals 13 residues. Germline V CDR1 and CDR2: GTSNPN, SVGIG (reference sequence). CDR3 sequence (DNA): TGTGCCGGCGAACTGACAGGTCCTATTGGCTACACCTTC. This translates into CAGELTGPIGYTF.

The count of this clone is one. The CDR3: CASSLTSGVTDTQYF. CDR3 in DNA: TGTGCCAGCAGCTTAACTAGCGGGGTCACAGATACGCAGTATTTT. The chain combines TRBV13 with TRBJ2-3, with 10 bases fitting TRBD2. The CDR3 contains 15 residues. In germline, CDR1 is PRHDT, CDR2 FYEKMQ (reference sequence). Unmatched junction bases numbered 1, after V lost 2 bases and J lost 2 bases.